These 26 T cell receptor beta chains came from one sample sequenced in a study of T cell repertoires in cytomegalovirus infection. TCRdb re-derived calls from the reads in MiXCR, one entry per CDR3 protein. The data contain 510,000 or so distinct CDR3 sequences, about 26% of them singletons. The sample consisted of PBMCs. All receptors come from a human donor in good health (CMV status not recorded). Some clones in this sample may be carry-over from other donors' samples.

This clonotype has more than one count but fewer than ten. This chain connects TRBV12-3 or TRBV12-4 to TRBJ1-2; D not certain. Between the trimmed V and J ends, which lost 4 bases and 1 base, there was a span of 7 bases. The CDR3 extends over 13 amino acids. The CDR3 protein is CASSYSINYGYTF. The CDR3 nucleotides read TGTGCCAGCAGTTATAGTATTAACTATGGCTACACCTTC.

This clonotype came up many times. The chain joins TRBV7-2 to TRBJ1-3; D is undetermined. CDR1 is SGHTA and CDR2 is FQGNSA in the germline V gene. The CDR3 sequence is 14 residues long. Trimming took 4 bases from V and 0 from J, leaving 7 bases between them. The CDR3 bases are TGTGCCAGCAGCTCCCCATCCTCTGGAAACACCATATATTTT. This gives the protein CASSSPSSGNTIYF.

The V gene is TRBV5-5, the J gene TRBJ1-1; tentative D call: TRBD1 (5 bases). Germline V gene sequence: CDR1 SGHKS, CDR2 YYEKEE (reference sequence). The CDR3 is made up of 16 amino acids. Trimming took off 2 bases at V and 2 bases at J, with 16 bases between the two ends. This CDR3 is CASSFRPPGRNTEAFF. The CDR3 region has the DNA TGTGCCAGCAGCTTCCGTCCCCCGGGGCGCAACACTGAAGCTTTCTTT.

The V and J genes are TRBV7-9 and TRBJ1-5; D is perhaps TRBD1 (5 bases). The CDR3 runs 17 residues. Germline CDR1 reads SEHNR; CDR2 reads FQNEAQ (reference sequence). V gave up 3 bases and J gave up 1 base, with 16 bases separating them. For the CDR3, the DNA is TGTGCCAGCAGCTTTGGGGGGGGGGGAGGGAGCAATCAGCCCCAGCATTTT. This sequence encodes CASSFGGGGGSNQPQHF.

The chain uses TRBV28 and TRBJ2-1, with TRBD2 matching 11 bases. Germline V gene sequence: CDR1 MDHEN, CDR2 SYDVKM. With V trimmed by 6 bases and J by 8 bases, 12 bases remained unmatched. The CDR3 extends over 16 amino acids. The CDR3, as DNA: TGTGCCAGCAGGCAGGGGATACTAGCGGGAGTATATGAGCAGTTCTTC. Translation: CASRQGILAGVYEQFF.

On this clonotype: The junction and the germline gene differ at one end; a read error may be behind it. The genes are TRBV7-9 and TRBJ2-3; the D call may be TRBD1 or TRBD2 (5 bases each). There are 17 residues in the CDR3. From germline, CDR1 is SEHNR and CDR2 FQNEAQ (reference sequence). The CDR3 nucleotides are TGTACCAGCAGCTTACTAGTAGCTACCAAGGGGACAGATACGCAGTATTTT. Translating gives CTSSLLVATKGTDTQYF.

This clonotype was seen many times. The chain combines TRBV4-1 with TRBJ2-6; D not resolved. V was shortened by 0 bases and J by 5 bases, with 14 bases between the two germline ends. The CDR3 has 17 amino acids. The germline gives CDR1 MGHRA, CDR2 YSYEKL. CDR3 sequence (DNA): TGCGCCAGCAGCCAAGATTTCGGTGCTGGCTGGGCCAACGTCCTGACTTTC. Encoded protein: CASSQDFGAGWANVLTF.

This clonotype was picked up a small number of times. The chain couples TRBV4-1 to TRBJ2-1; 10 positions agree with TRBD2. The CDR3 covers 15 residues. Germline V gene lookup returns CDR1 MGHRA and CDR2 YSYEKL. J lost 9 bases, V lost 1 base, and 6 bases had no gene match. The CDR3 is CASSQALAGVGEQFF. The CDR3 DNA follows: TGCGCCAGCAGCCAAGCTCTAGCGGGAGTTGGTGAGCAGTTCTTC.

This clonotype was recorded a few times. The rearrangement joins TRBV6-2 or TRBV6-3 to TRBJ2-7; 9 bases align to TRBD1. Germline V CDR1 and CDR2: MNHEY, SVGEGT. V lost 1 base, J lost 6 bases, and 4 bases stayed unmatched. The CDR3 contains 14 residues. The CDR3 DNA reads TGTGCCAGCAGTTACTACCTGGGACAGGGCGAGCAGTACGTC. It specifies CASSYYLGQGEQYV.

As concerns this clonotype: Just one base apart from a much larger clone, this may be a read error. This rearrangement joins TRBV12-3 or TRBV12-4 to TRBJ2-7; 9 bases map to TRBD1. CDR3 length equals 15 residues. In DNA form, the CDR3 reads TGTGCCGGCAGCCCGACCGGGACAGGGAGGCACGAGCAGTACTTC. Translated, it gives CAGSPTGTGRHEQYF.

This clonotype showed up just a few times. This CDR3 is CAVGLYYNEQFF. The CDR3 DNA sequence: TGTGCCGTGGGGCTATACTACAATGAGCAGTTCTTC. The gene calls are TRBV6-6 and TRBJ2-1; maybe TRBD1 (5 bases). Trimming took off 11 bases at V and 3 bases at J, with 11 bases between the two ends. CDR3 length equals 12 residues. The germline V gene has CDR1 MNHNY and CDR2 SVGAGI (reference sequence).

The rearrangement joins TRBV6-8 to TRBJ2-7; 9 nucleotides line up with TRBD2. The CDR3 runs to 15 residues. Germline loops: CDR1 MNHGY, CDR2 SAAAGT. The V segment lost 7 bases and the J segment 0 bases; nucleotides outside the gene matches: 7. DNA of the CDR3: TGTGCCAGCACCTTTCTAGCGGGAACCTCCTACGAGCAGTACTTC. It encodes CASTFLAGTSYEQYF.

This clonotype was seen repeatedly, ten times or more. The rearrangement uses TRBV7-2 and TRBJ2-2; D possibly corresponds to TRBD2 (6 bases). The germline gives CDR1 SGHTA, CDR2 FQGNSA. V shed 5 bases and J shed 6 bases, with 19 bases lying between them. The CDR3 is made up of 16 amino acids. CDR3 nucleotide sequence: TGTGCCAGCAGCCACACCGGAGGGGCGCCGGCCGGGGAGCTGTTTTTT. It translates to CASSHTGGAPAGELFF.

The rearrangement uses TRBV7-9 and TRBJ2-5; a possible D gene is TRBD2 (5 bases). This CDR3 spans 14 amino acids. Trimming stripped 5 bases from V and 1 base from J, with 11 bases between. Germline CDR1 reads SEHNR; CDR2 reads FQNEAQ (reference sequence). The CDR3 nucleotides are TGTGCCAGCAGCCACCAGACTACCCAAGAGACCCAGTACTTC. Translation: CASSHQTTQETQYF.

This clonotype was counted many times. This sequence joins TRBV7-2 and TRBJ2-2; weak D call: TRBD2 (6 bases). Per the germline V gene, CDR1 is SGHTA and CDR2 is FQGNSA. This CDR3 contains 19 residues. Trimming took 0 bases from V and 2 from J, leaving 19 bases between them. CDR3 region: CASSLAFRVGGTNTGELFF. The CDR3 coding sequence is TGTGCCAGCAGCTTAGCCTTTCGGGTCGGCGGGACCAACACCGGGGAGCTGTTTTTT.

J is TRBJ1-5 and V is TRBV10-3; TRBD1 aligns across 9 bases. The CDR3 runs 15 residues. Germline values: CDR1 ENHRY, CDR2 SYGVKD. Trimming at V came to 6 bases and at J to 6 bases, leaving 9 bases not matched to a gene. CDR3 region: CAIREQGARGQPQHF. CDR3 nucleotides: TGTGCCATCAGGGAACAGGGGGCGCGAGGTCAGCCCCAGCATTTT.

This clonotype was observed a few times. Here the CDR3 reads CASSMEQGATYEQYF. In DNA, the CDR3 is TGTGCCAGCAGTATGGAACAGGGGGCGACCTACGAGCAGTACTTC. The chain employs TRBV27 and TRBJ2-7; 9 bases fit TRBD1. The CDR3 extends over 15 amino acids. Unmatched junction bases numbered 7, after V lost 5 bases and J lost 2 bases. Per the germline V gene, CDR1 is MNHEY and CDR2 is SMNVEV (reference sequence).

The chain combines TRBV7-3 with TRBJ2-3, with 7 bases aligning to TRBD1. The V gene's germline CDR1 is SGHTA and CDR2 FQGTGA. V shed 5 bases, J shed 2 bases, and the junction held 7 bases outside the gene matches. The CDR3 has 15 residues. CDR3: CASSGDRAYTDTQYF. In DNA, the CDR3 is TGTGCCAGCAGCGGAGACAGGGCATACACAGATACGCAGTATTTT.

The chain uses TRBV28 and TRBJ2-2; D unclear. Germline V CDR1 and CDR2: MDHEN, SYDVKM. The length of the CDR3 is 15 residues. Trimming pared 3 bases from V and 3 bases from J, leaving 11 bases between. The CDR3: CASSFTYPHTGELFF. CDR3 coding DNA: TGTGCCAGCAGTTTTACCTACCCGCACACCGGGGAGCTGTTTTTT.

V gene TRBV5-6 combines with J gene TRBJ1-1; TRBD1 agrees at 9 bases. The CDR3 extends over 14 amino acids. The V segment lost 4 bases and the J segment 11 bases; nucleotides outside the gene matches: 12. Per the germline V gene, CDR1 is SGHDT and CDR2 is YYEEEE. DNA of the CDR3: TGTGCCAGCAGCCCCCGGGACAGGGACTTTCCCGCTTTCTTT. It yields the protein CASSPRDRDFPAFF.

This clonotype was counted ten times or more. This chain uses TRBV7-8 with TRBJ2-1; D is possibly TRBD1 (5 bases). Germline-derived CDR1 and CDR2 are SGHVS and FQNEAQ. This CDR3 region has 16 residues. V lost 1 base and J lost 8, with 18 bases in between. In nucleotides, the CDR3 is TGTGCCAGCAGCTTAGAGGGGCTGTTGCAGCACTATGAGCAGTTCTTC. The encoded protein is CASSLEGLLQHYEQFF. Using reference TRBV7-8 and TRBJ2-1 for the parts outside the CDR3, the full variable domain is GAGVSQSPRYKVAKRGQDVALRCDPISGHVSLFWYQQALGQGPEFLTYFQNEAQLDKSGLPSDRFFAERPEGSVSTLKIQRTQQEDSAVYLCASSLEGLLQHYEQFFGPGTRLTVL.

This clonotype has more than one count but fewer than ten. CDR3 region: CASRGDGQSKAGATYNEQFF. CDR3 sequence (DNA): TGTGCCAGCAGGGGGGATGGACAGAGCAAAGCGGGAGCGACCTACAATGAGCAGTTCTTC. V and J are TRBV6-5 and TRBJ2-1; 8 bases agree with TRBD2. V was clipped by 6 bases and J by 2 bases; unmatched bases: 21. The germline V gene has CDR1 MNHEY and CDR2 SVGAGI. The CDR3 has 20 residues.

This chain joins TRBV4-1 and TRBJ2-7, with 8 bases fitting TRBD2. Germline V gene sequence: CDR1 MGHRA, CDR2 YSYEKL. The CDR3 loop spans 16 amino acids. V lost 4 bases to trimming and J lost 3 bases; unmatched junction nucleotides: 11. The CDR3 DNA follows: TGCGCCAGCAGCCGAGGAGGTAGCGGGGAGGGCTACGAGCAGTACGTC. This codes for CASSRGGSGEGYEQYV.

This clonotype was picked up a small number of times. V usage is TRBV7-9 and J usage is TRBJ1-1, with no clear D. Trimming took off 7 bases at V and 4 bases at J, with 7 bases between the two ends. The germline V gene encodes CDR1 SEHNR and CDR2 FQNEAQ (reference sequence). The CDR3 length is 11 residues. The DNA of the CDR3 is TGTGCCAGCACCGTCACCACTGAAGCTTTCTTT. Translation: CASTVTTEAFF.

This clonotype was recorded a few times. The rearrangement links TRBV20-1 to TRBJ2-1; D unresolved. Germline-derived CDR1 and CDR2 are DFQATT and SNEGSKA (reference sequence). V was clipped by 6 bases and J by 4 bases, with 7 bases between them. This CDR3 has 11 amino acids. The CDR3 loop reads CSAVWYNEQFF. The DNA for the CDR3 is TGCAGTGCCGTCTGGTACAATGAGCAGTTCTTC.

This chain links TRBV6-2 or TRBV6-3 with TRBJ2-1; TRBD2 matches at 11 bases. The germline CDR1 and CDR2 sequences are MNHEY and SVGEGT. This CDR3 spans 17 amino acids. J lost 7 bases, V lost 6 bases, and 14 bases had no gene match. This chain's CDR3 is CASSPLAGGVLFNEQFF. In nucleotides, the CDR3 is TGTGCCAGCAGCCCTCTAGCGGGAGGTGTGCTTTTTAATGAGCAGTTCTTC.